This passage covers 2 T cell receptor beta chains from one sample sequenced in a study of T cells after yellow fever vaccination. TCRdb re-called the 5' RACE reads with MiXCR, one entry per CDR3 protein. The sample has 500,000 to 650,000 distinct CDR3 sequences; around a sixth are singletons. Sample: PBMCs, taken more than 4 days after the first yellow fever vaccination. The receptors here all came from a man between 18 and 35 years old who received the YFV17D yellow fever vaccine.

The V and J genes are TRBV20-1 and TRBJ2-5; D gene uncertain. Germline CDR1 reads DFQATT; CDR2 reads SNEGSKA (reference sequence). This CDR3 contains 13 residues. Trimming removed 5 bases from V and 1 base from J, with 11 bases in between. The chain's CDR3 is CSAALWGQETQYF. The CDR3 region has the DNA TGCAGTGCTGCCCTTTGGGGCCAAGAGACCCAGTACTTC.

J is TRBJ1-6 and V is TRBV5-6; possible D gene TRBD1, 5 bases. Germline lookup yields CDR1 SGHDT and CDR2 YYEEEE. With 1 base removed from V and 0 bases from J, the gap between germline ends came to 8 bases. The CDR3 runs 16 residues. CDR3: CASSLKGSSYNSPLHF. CDR3 coding DNA: TGTGCCAGCAGCTTGAAGGGGAGCTCCTATAATTCACCCCTCCACTTT. Together with reference TRBV5-6 and TRBJ1-6, the CDR3 gives the full variable domain: DAGVTQSPTHLIKTRGQQVTLRCSPKSGHDTVSWYQQALGQGPQFIFQYYEEEERQRGNFPDRFSGHQFPNYSSELNVNALLLGDSALYLCASSLKGSSYNSPLHFGNGTRLTVT.